This T cell receptor beta chain appears in the sequencing data of a study of blood T cells in healthy people across ages. Points from the study as a whole: Underestimates were what the diversity estimates from one million T cells were considered to be.

CDR1 and CDR2 from the germline V gene are SEHNR and FQNEAQ (reference sequence). The CDR3 length is 15 residues. Losses at the gene ends were 3 bases for V and 2 bases for J; bases not matched to a gene: 5. Next came a second PCR, run for about 7 to 11 cycles, which used a sample-barcoded 5' primer along with a J-beta primer mix. Each cDNA was tagged by a template-switch adaptor containing 12 random nucleotides. A minimum of 3 million CDR3-containing paired-end reads was obtained for each sample. TCRdb re-called the 5' RACE reads through MiXCR, storing one row per CDR3 protein. The sample holds about 1.8 million distinct CDR3 sequences, roughly 52% seen once. Details on this clonotype: Its specificity is not known.

This chain uses TRBV7-9 with TRBJ2-5; TRBD1 agrees at 8 bases. Sequenced sample: blood. This sequence was found in a woman aged 40 to 49 in good health. In DNA, the CDR3 is TGTGCCAGCAGCTTGGGGGACAGGACGCAAGAGACCCAGTACTTC. This codes for CASSLGDRTQETQYF.